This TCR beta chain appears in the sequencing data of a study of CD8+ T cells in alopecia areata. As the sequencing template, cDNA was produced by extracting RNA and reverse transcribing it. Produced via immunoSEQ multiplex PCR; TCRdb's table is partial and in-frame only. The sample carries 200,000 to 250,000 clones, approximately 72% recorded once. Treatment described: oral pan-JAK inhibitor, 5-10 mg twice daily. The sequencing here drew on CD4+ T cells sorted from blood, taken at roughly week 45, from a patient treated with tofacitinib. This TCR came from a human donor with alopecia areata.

CDR3 sequence (DNA): TGTGCCAGTAGTAGGACTAGCGGGGACCGCACAGATACGCAGTATTTT. This sequence encodes CASSRTSGDRTDTQYF. This rearrangement joins TRBV19 to TRBJ2-3; 12 bases are a match to TRBD2. CDR3 length equals 16 residues. V trimming: 4 bases; J trimming: 1 base; junction bases outside the gene matches: 3. Germline CDR1 and CDR2: LNHDA and SQIVND (reference sequence). The full variable domain, in which reference TRBV19 and TRBJ2-3 provide the parts outside the CDR3, is DGGITQSPKYLFRKEGQNVTLSCEQNLNHDAMYWYRQDPGQGLRLIYYSQIVNDFQKGDIAEGYSVSREKKESFPLTVTSAQKNPTAFYLCASSRTSGDRTDTQYFGPGTRLTVL.